A single sample gave rise to the 20 T cell receptor beta chains below, sequenced in a study of CD8 T cells in Susac syndrome (dated by TCRdb to about 2019). Library preparation used the immunoSEQ multiplex PCR assay. RNA was extracted using the RNeasy kit, and about 0.45 to 1 microgram was reverse transcribed with random hexamers. TCRdb took the public reads, trimmed them with fastp at Q25, ran MiXCR for clone calling and kept in-frame beta chains. Each CDR3 protein gets just one entry, which takes the most common genes and DNA from the rows behind it. This sample is represented by some 170,000 distinct CDR3 sequences; about 94% of them were singletons. In total, the top ten clones hold 0.09% to 0.1% of the sample. The sequenced sample was CD4+ T cells from PBMCs. These receptors originate from a human donor with Susac syndrome.

The rearrangement links TRBV27 to TRBJ2-7, with D unclear. Germline-derived CDR1 and CDR2 are MNHEY and SMNVEV (reference sequence). The CDR3 consists of 19 residues. The V gene lost 5 bases and the J gene lost 1 base, with 27 bases spanning the gap. CDR3 nucleotides: TGTGCCAGCAGTCATTCCCTATTTTCCCGCAGCGCCGTGTCCTACGAGCAGTACTTC. Translated: CASSHSLFSRSAVSYEQYF.

This chain links TRBV29-1 with TRBJ1-1; D remains ambiguous. The ends were cut back, 3 bases at V and 0 bases at J, with 8 bases in the middle. CDR1 SQVTM and CDR2 ANQGSEA come from the germline V gene. There are 13 residues in the CDR3. CDR3 nucleotide sequence: TGCAGCGTTGATTTGCAGTTGAACACTGAAGCTTTCTTT. Protein: CSVDLQLNTEAFF.

The gene calls are TRBV23-1 and TRBJ1-1; D not certain. TRBV23-1 is an open reading frame, and its role is uncertain. CDR3 length equals 19 residues. With 0 bases removed from V and 4 bases from J, the gap between germline ends came to 24 bases. CDR3 DNA sequence: TGCGCCAGCAGTCAATCCTCCCGGGCCCTGAAACCCCGCGTCACTGAAGCTTTCTTT. Amino acids: CASSQSSRALKPRVTEAFF.

The table lists this clonotype with a few counts. This rearrangement joins TRBV6-5 to TRBJ2-3; D gene unclear. The CDR3 runs 12 residues. The V gene's germline CDR1 is MNHEY and CDR2 SVGAGI. Trimming took off 4 bases at V and 2 bases at J, with 4 bases between the two ends. The CDR3 protein is CASSSTTDTQYF. In DNA, the CDR3 is TGTGCCAGCAGTTCAACCACAGATACGCAGTATTTT.

This chain links TRBV5-1 with TRBJ1-2, with unresolved D. Germline CDR1 reads SGHRS; CDR2 reads YFSETQ. The CDR3 loop spans 12 amino acids. V was cut by 9 bases and J by 3 bases, with 12 bases left in between. CDR3 sequence (DNA): TGCGCCACCCGACGGAGAGACTATGGCTACACCTTC. As protein: CATRRRDYGYTF.

J is TRBJ2-7 and V is TRBV11-2; 7 nucleotides match TRBD2. This CDR3 spans 13 amino acids. Trimming took 3 bases from V and 3 from J; bases not matched to a gene: 2. Germline V lookup: CDR1 SGHAT, CDR2 FQNNGV. Here the CDR3 reads CASSFGLGYEQYF. Written as DNA, the CDR3 is TGTGCCAGCAGCTTCGGACTAGGCTACGAGCAGTACTTC.

The V gene is TRBV9, the J gene TRBJ1-1; D unclear. Germline V gene lookup returns CDR1 SGDLS and CDR2 YYNGEE. V was clipped by 0 bases and J by 3 bases, with 9 bases between them. The CDR3 is 14 amino acids. The CDR3 region is CASSVGTPDTEAFF. CDR3 coding DNA: TGTGCCAGCAGCGTAGGAACCCCTGACACTGAAGCTTTCTTT.

The chain employs TRBV12-3 or TRBV12-4 and TRBJ1-4; TRBD1 agrees at 8 bases. Trimming cost V 4 bases and J 7 bases; bases outside gene matches: 5. The CDR3 has 14 amino acids. The CDR3 region is CASSSDRGSEKLFF. Here the CDR3 DNA reads TGTGCCAGCAGTTCAGACAGGGGCAGTGAAAAACTGTTTTTT.

The table lists this clonotype with a few counts. V is TRBV12-3 or TRBV12-4 and J is TRBJ2-1; TRBD1 or TRBD2 may be the D gene (6 bases each). V lost 2 bases to trimming and J lost 6 bases, with 11 bases between them. This CDR3 has 14 amino acids. The CDR3 DNA reads TGTGCCAGCAGTTTATCCGGGGGCCGCAATGAGCAGTTCTTC. It encodes CASSLSGGRNEQFF.

The CDR3 here is CASSLNLSYEQYF. The CDR3 region has the DNA TGTGCCAGCAGTTTAAACTTATCCTACGAGCAGTACTTC. The V and J genes are TRBV28 and TRBJ2-7; D unclear. V was shortened by 2 bases and J by 1 base, with 6 bases between the two germline ends. Per the germline V gene, CDR1 is MDHEN and CDR2 is SYDVKM. The length of the CDR3 is 13 residues.

The chain uses TRBV20-1 and TRBJ1-2; D gene ambiguous. CDR1 is DFQATT, CDR2 SNEGSKA, per germline (reference sequence). Trimming pared 3 bases from V and 5 bases from J, leaving 13 bases between. This CDR3 contains 13 residues. The CDR3 region is CSASRTRDYGYTF. The CDR3 bases are TGCAGTGCTAGCAGGACGAGGGATTATGGCTACACCTTC.

A single count supports this clonotype. The chain carries TRBV11-2 and TRBJ2-2; D tentatively reads TRBD1 or TRBD2 (6 bases each). CDR3 length equals 16 residues. Trimming stripped 1 base from V and 4 bases from J, with 13 bases between. Germline CDR1 SGHAT, CDR2 FQNNGV. CDR3 nucleotide sequence: TGTGCCAGCAGCTTAGTACTGGGGGGCCTCACCGGGGAGCTGTTTTTT. This sequence encodes CASSLVLGGLTGELFF.

The CDR3 DNA sequence: TGTGCCAGCACCTGGGGGGAGGGCTACTACGAGCAGTACTTC. The encoded protein is CASTWGEGYYEQYF. The rearrangement links TRBV12-3 or TRBV12-4 to TRBJ2-7, with 7 bases identical to TRBD2. V shed 7 bases, J shed 3 bases, and the junction held 9 bases outside the gene matches. The CDR3 has 14 amino acids.

This rearrangement joins TRBV14 to TRBJ1-5; D is uncertain. V dropped 0 bases and J dropped 5 bases, with 14 bases sitting between them. Per germline, CDR1 SGHDN and CDR2 FVKESK. This CDR3 has 16 residues. CDR3 sequence: CASSQDLLKVDQPQHF. The CDR3 DNA reads TGTGCCAGCAGCCAAGATTTGTTGAAAGTGGATCAGCCCCAGCATTTT.

This chain uses TRBV2 with TRBJ2-7, with D tentatively TRBD1 or TRBD2 (6 bases each). There are 14 residues in the CDR3. V was shortened by 6 bases and J by 2 bases, with 14 bases between the two germline ends. The V gene's germline CDR1 is SNHLY and CDR2 FYNNEI. The CDR3 sequence: CASRAGTRTYEQYF. In nucleotides, the CDR3 is TGTGCCAGCAGGGCGGGGACAAGGACCTACGAGCAGTACTTC.

The chain recombines TRBV20-1 with TRBJ2-2; 9 bases agree with TRBD2. Germline V CDR1 and CDR2: DFQATT, SNEGSKA (reference sequence). After removal of 6 bases from V and 1 base from J, the junction contained 6 bases not matched to a gene. The CDR3 covers 15 residues. CDR3 protein: CSAQTSGQNTGELFF. CDR3 in DNA: TGCAGTGCACAGACTAGCGGACAGAACACCGGGGAGCTGTTTTTT.

The rearrangement uses TRBV28 and TRBJ2-7; D not resolved. Trimming left V 6 bases short and J 1 base short, with 10 bases between. The CDR3 is 13 residues long. Germline V gene sequence: CDR1 MDHEN, CDR2 SYDVKM. The CDR3 DNA is TGTGCCAGCAGCCCCCAGGTGTCCTACGAGCAGTACTTC. This encodes CASSPQVSYEQYF.

This clonotype has just one count. As DNA, the CDR3 is TGTGCCACCAGCAGAGATCGGGCAGTTACTGGAAACACCATATATTTT. Translating it yields CATSRDRAVTGNTIYF. This chain connects TRBV15 to TRBJ1-3; D not certain. There are 16 residues in the CDR3. CDR1 is LNHNV, CDR2 YYDKDF, per germline (reference sequence). Between the trimmed V and J ends, which lost 0 bases and 2 bases, there was a span of 11 bases.

This chain links TRBV30 with TRBJ1-1; D is ambiguous. Between the trimmed V and J ends, which lost 4 bases and 6 bases, there was a span of 15 bases. CDR3 length equals 13 residues. Looked up from germline, CDR1 is GTSNPN and CDR2 is SVGIG (reference sequence). The chain's CDR3 is CAWNPPGVAEAFF. CDR3 DNA: TGTGCCTGGAACCCGCCGGGCGTCGCTGAAGCTTTCTTT.

CDR3: CASSLTQWLAYQETQYF. DNA of the CDR3: TGTGCCAGCAGCTTAACTCAGTGGCTGGCGTACCAAGAGACCCAGTACTTC. V usage is TRBV7-8 and J usage is TRBJ2-5; D unclear. The length of the CDR3 is 17 residues. Germline-derived CDR1 and CDR2 are SGHVS and FQNEAQ. Trimming pared 2 bases from V and 0 bases from J, leaving 16 bases between.